This is a list of T cell receptor beta chains from one sample in a study of cytomegalovirus exposure and HLA in healthy donors. Clones were read by immunoSEQ multiplex PCR, and TCRdb kept only the in-frame ones, dropping some. There are around 200,000 clones in the sample; 88% occur only once, and around 3% lies in the top ten. The sample was PBMCs. These receptors originate from a woman aged 18-29 years in good health and CMV-seronegative. Both conserved end residues are part of each CDR3. Each record gives: D gene, J gene, clone size, V gene, CDR3 DNA, CDR3 protein. A D gene is named only where the DNA matches it firmly. Size is omitted from some rows. Given values are once, few, many or a class for expanded clones.

TRBD2 | TRBJ2-1 | . | TRBV9 | TGTGCCAGCAGCGTAGGACGACTAGCGGGGGAACCAAGTATCTATGAGCAGTTCTTC | CASSVGRLAGEPSIYEQFF
TRBD1 | TRBJ1-2 | . | TRBV28 | TGTGCCAGCAGTCCCACTGGGACAGGGGACTATGGCTACACCTTC | CASSPTGTGDYGYTF
TRBD2 | TRBJ2-1 | . | TRBV5-1 | TGCGCCAGCAGCCTCACTAGCGGGGTGGGTGAGCAGTTCTTC | CASSLTSGVGEQFF
. | TRBJ1-1 | . | TRBV7-8 | TGTGCCAGCAGCTTAGCGCAGGGGCAGGGGACTGAAGCTTTCTTT | CASSLAQGQGTEAFF
. | TRBJ2-2 | . | TRBV29-1 | TGCAGCGCTGGGCCAGGGGCGGACACCGGGGAGCTGTTTTTT | CSAGPGADTGELFF
TRBD1 | TRBJ1-2 | . | TRBV5-4 | TGTGCCAGCAGCCCACTACAGGGGATCGGTTATGGCTACACCTTC | CASSPLQGIGYGYTF
. | TRBJ2-5 | once | TRBV9 | TGTGCCAGCAGCGAGGGGACACAAGAGACCCAGTACTTC | CASSEGTQETQYF
TRBD1 | TRBJ1-4 | . | TRBV7-6 | TGTGCCAGCAGCTTAGAGGAGGGGGCGACTAATGAAAAACTGTTTTTT | CASSLEEGATNEKLFF
. | TRBJ1-2 | few | TRBV2 | TGTGCCAGCAGTGGGGGGCTCTATGGCTACACCTTC | CASSGGLYGYTF
TRBD2 | TRBJ2-3 | . | TRBV9 | TGTGCCAGCAGCCTCGGGAGGGCGAGTACAGATACGCAGTATTTT | CASSLGRASTDTQYF
. | TRBJ2-5 | . | TRBV27 | TGTGCCAGCAGTTTATCCGGTCGAGAGACCCAGTACTTC | CASSLSGRETQYF
TRBD2 | TRBJ2-5 | . | TRBV27 | TGTGCCAGCAGTTCTGGACTAGATATAGAGACCCAGTACTTC | CASSSGLDIETQYF
TRBD1 | TRBJ2-1 | many | TRBV27 | TGTGCCAGCAGGACCGGGACAGGGGAGTACAATGAGCAGTTCTTC | CASRTGTGEYNEQFF
. | TRBJ1-3 | . | TRBV19 | TGTGCCAGTAAGGTACTTGGGGACTCATCCTCTGGAAACACCATATATTTT | CASKVLGDSSSGNTIYF
. | TRBJ1-3 | . | TRBV6-1 | TGTGCCAGCAGTAACAGGGTCCCTGGAAACACCATATATTTT | CASSNRVPGNTIYF
TRBD1 | TRBJ1-5 | few | TRBV6-1 | TGTGCCAGCAGCGGGACAGCCGATCAGCCCCAGCATTTT | CASSGTADQPQHF
TRBD2 | TRBJ2-7 | . | TRBV5-1 | TGCGCCAGCAGCCTTACCGGGACTAGCGTCGACGAGCAGTACTTC | CASSLTGTSVDEQYF
TRBD1 | TRBJ1-2 | . | TRBV28 | TGTGCCAGCAGTTCGGGACAGGGGGCTACTGGCTACACCTTC | CASSSGQGATGYTF
. | TRBJ1-4 | . | TRBV4-1 | TGCGCCAGCAGCCATCAGGTTGAAAAACTGTTTTTT | CASSHQVEKLFF
TRBD1 | TRBJ2-7 | . | TRBV27 | TGTGCCAGCAGTACAACCGCGACAGGGAACGAGCAGTACTTC | CASSTTATGNEQYF
. | TRBJ2-3 | . | TRBV27 | TGTGCCAGCGGCACTCCGGGGACAGATACGCAGTATTTT | CASGTPGTDTQYF
. | TRBJ2-5 | . | TRBV4-1 | TGCGCCAGCAGCCGAACTGATAGCGGCCCATACCAAGAGACCCAGTACTTC | CASSRTDSGPYQETQYF
. | TRBJ1-1 | . | TRBV7-8 | TGTGCCAGCAGCCAGAGCGGGTCAGGATTTTCTGAAGCTTTCTTT | CASSQSGSGFSEAFF
. | TRBJ2-5 | . | TRBV7-9 | TGTGCCAGCAGCCCCGTCTTCGGTCAAGAGACCCAGTACTTC | CASSPVFGQETQYF
TRBD1 | TRBJ2-7 | . | TRBV4-3 | TGCGCCAGCAGCCAGGCCGGGACAGGGACTTACGAGCAGTACTTC | CASSQAGTGTYEQYF
. | TRBJ2-3 | . | TRBV6-6 | TGTGCCAGCGCTAAACAGGAGATAACAGATACGCAGTATTTT | CASAKQEITDTQYF